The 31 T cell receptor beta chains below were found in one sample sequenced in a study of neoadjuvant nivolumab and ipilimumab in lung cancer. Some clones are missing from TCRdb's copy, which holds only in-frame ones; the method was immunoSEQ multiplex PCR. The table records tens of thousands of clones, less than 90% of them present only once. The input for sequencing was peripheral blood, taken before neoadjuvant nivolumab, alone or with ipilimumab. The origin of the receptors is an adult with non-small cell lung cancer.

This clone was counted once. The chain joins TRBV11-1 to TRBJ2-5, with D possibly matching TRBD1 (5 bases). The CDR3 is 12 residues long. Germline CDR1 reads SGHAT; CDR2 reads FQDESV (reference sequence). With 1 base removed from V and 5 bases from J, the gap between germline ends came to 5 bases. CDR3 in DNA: TGTGCCAGCAGCTTAGAGGGGGAGACCCAGTACTTC. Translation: CASSLEGETQYF.

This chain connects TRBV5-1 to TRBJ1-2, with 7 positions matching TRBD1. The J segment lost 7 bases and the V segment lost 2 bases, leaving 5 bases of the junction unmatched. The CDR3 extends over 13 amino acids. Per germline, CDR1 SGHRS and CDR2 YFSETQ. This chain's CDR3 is CASSFEGAAGYTF. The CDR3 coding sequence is TGCGCCAGCAGCTTCGAGGGGGCGGCTGGCTACACCTTC.

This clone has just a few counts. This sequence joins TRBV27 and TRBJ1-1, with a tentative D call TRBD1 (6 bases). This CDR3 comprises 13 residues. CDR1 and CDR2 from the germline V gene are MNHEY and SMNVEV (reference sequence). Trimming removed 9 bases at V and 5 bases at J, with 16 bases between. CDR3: CASGGAGRTEAFF. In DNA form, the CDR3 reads TGTGCCAGTGGGGGGGCCGGGAGGACTGAAGCTTTCTTT.

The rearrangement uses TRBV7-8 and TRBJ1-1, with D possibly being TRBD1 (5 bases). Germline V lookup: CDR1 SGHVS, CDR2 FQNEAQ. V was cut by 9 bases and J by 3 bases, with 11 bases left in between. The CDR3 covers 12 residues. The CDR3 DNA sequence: TGTGCCAGTAAGAGGGGCGACACTGAAGCTTTCTTT. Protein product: CASKRGDTEAFF.

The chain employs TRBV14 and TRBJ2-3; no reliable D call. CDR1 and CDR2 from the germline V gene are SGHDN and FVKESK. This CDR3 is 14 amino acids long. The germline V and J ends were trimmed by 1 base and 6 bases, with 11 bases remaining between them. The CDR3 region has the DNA TGTGCCAGCAGCCAAGGAATCAGCCCTGATACGCAGTATTTT. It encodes CASSQGISPDTQYF.

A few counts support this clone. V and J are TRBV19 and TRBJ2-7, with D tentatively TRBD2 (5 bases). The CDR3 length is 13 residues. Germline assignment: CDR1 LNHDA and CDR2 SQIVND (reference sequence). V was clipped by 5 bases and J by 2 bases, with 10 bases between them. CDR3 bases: TGTGCCAGTAGTCCCCGGGGAACCTACGAGCAGTACTTC. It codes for CASSPRGTYEQYF.

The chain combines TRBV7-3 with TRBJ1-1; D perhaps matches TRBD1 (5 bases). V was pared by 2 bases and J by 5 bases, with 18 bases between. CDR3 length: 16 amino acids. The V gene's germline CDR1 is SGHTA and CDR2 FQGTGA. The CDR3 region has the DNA TGTGCCAGCAGCTTATTGGGGGACCTTCGAGGGACTGAAGCTTTCTTT. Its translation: CASSLLGDLRGTEAFF. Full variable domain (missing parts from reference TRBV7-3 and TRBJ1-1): GAGVSQTPSNKVTEKGKYVELRCDPISGHTALYWYRQSLGQGPEFLIYFQGTGAADDSGLPNDRFFAVRPEGSVSTLKIQRTERGDSAVYLCASSLLGDLRGTEAFFGQGTRLTVV.

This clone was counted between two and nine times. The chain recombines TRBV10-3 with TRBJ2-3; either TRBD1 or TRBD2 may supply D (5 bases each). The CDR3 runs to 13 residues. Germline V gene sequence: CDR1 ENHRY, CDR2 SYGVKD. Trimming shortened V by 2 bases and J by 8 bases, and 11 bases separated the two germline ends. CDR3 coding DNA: TGTGCCATCAGTGAGACTAGGGGTGGTACGCAGTATTTT. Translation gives CAISETRGGTQYF.

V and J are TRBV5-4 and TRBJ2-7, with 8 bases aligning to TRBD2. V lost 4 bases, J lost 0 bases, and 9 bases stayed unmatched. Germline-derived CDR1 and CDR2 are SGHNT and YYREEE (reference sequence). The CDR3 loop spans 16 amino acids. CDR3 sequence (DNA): TGTGCCAGCAGCCTGGGGTATAGCGGGACCTCCTACGAGCAGTACTTC. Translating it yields CASSLGYSGTSYEQYF.

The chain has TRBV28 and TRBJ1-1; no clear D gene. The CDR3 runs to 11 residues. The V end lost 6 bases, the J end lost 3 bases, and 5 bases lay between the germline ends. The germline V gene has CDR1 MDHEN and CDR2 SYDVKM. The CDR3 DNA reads TGTGCCAGCAGCCTTTACACTGAAGCTTTCTTT. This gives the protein CASSLYTEAFF. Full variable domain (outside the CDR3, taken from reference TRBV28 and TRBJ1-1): DVKVTQSSRYLVKRTGEKVFLECVQDMDHENMFWYRQDPGLGLRLIYFSYDVKMKEKGDIPEGYSVSREKKERFSLILESASTNQTSMYLCASSLYTEAFFGQGTRLTVV.

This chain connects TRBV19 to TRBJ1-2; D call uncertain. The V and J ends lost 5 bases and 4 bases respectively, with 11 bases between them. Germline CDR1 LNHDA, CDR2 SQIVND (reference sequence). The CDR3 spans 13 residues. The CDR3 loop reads CASSPGVGYGYTF. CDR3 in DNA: TGTGCCAGTAGTCCAGGTGTAGGCTATGGCTACACCTTC. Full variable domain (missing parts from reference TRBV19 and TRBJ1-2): DGGITQSPKYLFRKEGQNVTLSCEQNLNHDAMYWYRQDPGQGLRLIYYSQIVNDFQKGDIAEGYSVSREKKESFPLTVTSAQKNPTAFYLCASSPGVGYGYTFGSGTRLTVV.

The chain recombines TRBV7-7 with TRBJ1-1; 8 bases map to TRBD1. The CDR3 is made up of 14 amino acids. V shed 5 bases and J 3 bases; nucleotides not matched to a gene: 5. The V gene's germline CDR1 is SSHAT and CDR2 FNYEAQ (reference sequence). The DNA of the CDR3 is TGTGCCAGCAGCCCGCTGGACAGGGACACTGAAGCTTTCTTT. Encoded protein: CASSPLDRDTEAFF. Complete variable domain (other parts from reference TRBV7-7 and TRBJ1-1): GAGVSQSPRYKVTKRGQDVTLRCDPISSHATLYWYQQALGQGPEFLTYFNYEAQPDKSGLPSDRFSAERPEGSISTLTIQRTEQRDSAMYRCASSPLDRDTEAFFGQGTRLTVV.

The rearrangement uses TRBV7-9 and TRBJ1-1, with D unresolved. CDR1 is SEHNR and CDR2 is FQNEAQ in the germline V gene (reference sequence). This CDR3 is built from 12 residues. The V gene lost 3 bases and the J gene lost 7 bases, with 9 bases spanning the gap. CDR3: CASSLTGIEAFF. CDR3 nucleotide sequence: TGTGCCAGCAGCTTGACGGGTATTGAAGCTTTCTTT.

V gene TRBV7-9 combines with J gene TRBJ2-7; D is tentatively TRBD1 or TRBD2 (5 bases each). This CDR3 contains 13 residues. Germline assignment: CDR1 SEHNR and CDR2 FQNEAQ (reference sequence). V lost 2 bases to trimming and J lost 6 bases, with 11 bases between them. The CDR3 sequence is CASSLSGTGEQYF. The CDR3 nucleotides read TGTGCCAGCAGCTTAAGTGGGACCGGCGAGCAGTACTTC.

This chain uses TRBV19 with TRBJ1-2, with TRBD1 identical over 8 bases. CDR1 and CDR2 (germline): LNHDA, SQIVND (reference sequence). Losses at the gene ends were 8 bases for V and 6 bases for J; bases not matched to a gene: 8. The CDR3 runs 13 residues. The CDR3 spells CASRRGREDGYTF. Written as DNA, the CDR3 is TGTGCCAGTCGCAGGGGGCGCGAGGATGGCTACACCTTC.

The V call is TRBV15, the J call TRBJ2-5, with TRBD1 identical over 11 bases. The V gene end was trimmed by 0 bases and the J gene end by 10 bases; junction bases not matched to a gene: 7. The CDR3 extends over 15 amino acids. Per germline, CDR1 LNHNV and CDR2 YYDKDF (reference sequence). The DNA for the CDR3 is TGTGCCACCAGCAGAGAGCGAGGACAGGGGGCGAACCAGTACTTC. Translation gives CATSRERGQGANQYF.

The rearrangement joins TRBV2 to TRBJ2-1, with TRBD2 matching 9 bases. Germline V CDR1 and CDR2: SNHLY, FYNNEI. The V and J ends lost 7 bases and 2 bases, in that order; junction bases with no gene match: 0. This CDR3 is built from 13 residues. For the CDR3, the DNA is TGTGCCAGCATAGCGGGGGCCTACAATGAGCAGTTCTTC. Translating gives CASIAGAYNEQFF.

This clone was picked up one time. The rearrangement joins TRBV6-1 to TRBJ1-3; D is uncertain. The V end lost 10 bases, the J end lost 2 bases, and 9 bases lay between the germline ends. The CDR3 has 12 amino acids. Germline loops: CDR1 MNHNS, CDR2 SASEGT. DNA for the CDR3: TGTGCCACCCACAGCGCTGGAAACACCATATATTTT. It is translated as CATHSAGNTIYF.

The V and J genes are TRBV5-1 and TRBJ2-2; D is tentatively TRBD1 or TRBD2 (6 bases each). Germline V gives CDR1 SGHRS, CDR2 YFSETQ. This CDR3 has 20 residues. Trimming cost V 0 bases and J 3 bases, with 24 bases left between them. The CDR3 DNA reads TGCGCCAGCAGCTTGGTCAACATTGGGGGGCCGCCTATAGACACCGGGGAGCTGTTTTTT. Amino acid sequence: CASSLVNIGGPPIDTGELFF.

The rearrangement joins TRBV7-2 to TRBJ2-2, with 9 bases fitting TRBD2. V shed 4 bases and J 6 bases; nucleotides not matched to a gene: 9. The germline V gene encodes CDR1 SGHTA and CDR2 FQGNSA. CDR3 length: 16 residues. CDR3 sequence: CASSSPLAGVAGELFF. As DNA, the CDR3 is TGTGCCAGCAGCTCCCCACTAGCGGGCGTGGCCGGGGAGCTGTTTTTT.

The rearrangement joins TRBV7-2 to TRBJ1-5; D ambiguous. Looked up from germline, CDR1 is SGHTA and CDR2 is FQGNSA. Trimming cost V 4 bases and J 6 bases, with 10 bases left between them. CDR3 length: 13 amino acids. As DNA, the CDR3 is TGTGCCAGCAGCTCACATGGCGGTCAGCCCCAGCATTTT. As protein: CASSSHGGQPQHF.

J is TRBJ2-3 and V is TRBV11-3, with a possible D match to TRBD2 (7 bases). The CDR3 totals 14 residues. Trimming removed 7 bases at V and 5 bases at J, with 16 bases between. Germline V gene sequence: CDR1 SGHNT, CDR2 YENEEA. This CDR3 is CASIQGGGGDTQYF. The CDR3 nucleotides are TGTGCCAGCATCCAAGGGGGGGGCGGAGATACGCAGTATTTT.

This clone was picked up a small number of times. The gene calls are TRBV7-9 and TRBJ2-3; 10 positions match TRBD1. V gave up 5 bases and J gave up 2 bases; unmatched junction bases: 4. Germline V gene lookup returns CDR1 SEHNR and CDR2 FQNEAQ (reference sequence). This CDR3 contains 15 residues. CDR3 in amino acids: CASSIGQGDTDTQYF. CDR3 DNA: TGTGCCAGCAGCATAGGACAGGGGGACACAGATACGCAGTATTTT.

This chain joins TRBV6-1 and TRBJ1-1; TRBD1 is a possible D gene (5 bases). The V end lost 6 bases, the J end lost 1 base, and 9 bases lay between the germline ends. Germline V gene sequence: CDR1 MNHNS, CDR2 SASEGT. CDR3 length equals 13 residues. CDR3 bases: TGTGCCAGCAGCGCCCAGGGGAACACTGAAGCTTTCTTT. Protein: CASSAQGNTEAFF.

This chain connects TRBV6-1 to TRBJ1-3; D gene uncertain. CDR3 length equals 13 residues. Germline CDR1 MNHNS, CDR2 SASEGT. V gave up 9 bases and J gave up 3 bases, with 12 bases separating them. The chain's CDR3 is CASEAGLGNTIYF. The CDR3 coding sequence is TGTGCCAGTGAAGCAGGACTTGGAAACACCATATATTTT.

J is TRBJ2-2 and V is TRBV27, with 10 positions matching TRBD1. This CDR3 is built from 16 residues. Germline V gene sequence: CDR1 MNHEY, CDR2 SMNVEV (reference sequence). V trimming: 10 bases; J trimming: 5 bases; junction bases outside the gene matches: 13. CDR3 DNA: TGTGCCAACCCCCTGGTTGACAGGGGGCCTACCGGGGAGCTGTTTTTT. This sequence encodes CANPLVDRGPTGELFF.

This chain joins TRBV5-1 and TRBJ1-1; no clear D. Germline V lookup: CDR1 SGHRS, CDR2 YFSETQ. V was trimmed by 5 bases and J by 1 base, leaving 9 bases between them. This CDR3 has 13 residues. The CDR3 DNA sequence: TGCGCCAGCAGTGTGGTAGCGAACACTGAAGCTTTCTTT. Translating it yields CASSVVANTEAFF.

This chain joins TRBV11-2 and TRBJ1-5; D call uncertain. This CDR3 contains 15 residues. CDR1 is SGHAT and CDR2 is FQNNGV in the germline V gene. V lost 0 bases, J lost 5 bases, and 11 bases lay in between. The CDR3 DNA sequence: TGTGCCAGCAGCTTAGATGGCGGGTATGATCAGCCCCAGCATTTT. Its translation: CASSLDGGYDQPQHF.

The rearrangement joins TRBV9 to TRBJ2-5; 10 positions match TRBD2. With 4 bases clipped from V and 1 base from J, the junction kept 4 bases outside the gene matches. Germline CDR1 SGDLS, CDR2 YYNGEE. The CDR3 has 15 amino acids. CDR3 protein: CASSLSGGSQETQYF. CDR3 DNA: TGTGCCAGCAGCCTTAGCGGGGGGAGCCAAGAGACCCAGTACTTC.

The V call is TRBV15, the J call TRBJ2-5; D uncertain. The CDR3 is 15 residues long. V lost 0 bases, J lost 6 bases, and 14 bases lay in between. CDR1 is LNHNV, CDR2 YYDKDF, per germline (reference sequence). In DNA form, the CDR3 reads TGTGCCACCAGCAGAGATTTCGGATTCGGAAAGACCCAGTACTTC. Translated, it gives CATSRDFGFGKTQYF.

The CDR3 here is CASRIAGAIQETQYF. The CDR3 region has the DNA TGTGCCAGCAGAATAGCGGGGGCAATCCAAGAGACCCAGTACTTC. The chain links TRBV5-8 to TRBJ2-5; 9 bases are shared with TRBD2. V gave up 5 bases and J gave up 1 base; unmatched junction bases: 6. The CDR3 consists of 15 residues. Germline V lookup: CDR1 SGHTS, CDR2 YDEGEE.